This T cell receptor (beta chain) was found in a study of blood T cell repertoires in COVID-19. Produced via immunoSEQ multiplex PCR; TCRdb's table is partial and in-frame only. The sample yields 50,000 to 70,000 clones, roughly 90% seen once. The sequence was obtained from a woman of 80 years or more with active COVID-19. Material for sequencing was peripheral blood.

The CDR3 region has the DNA TGTGCCAGCAGCCAAGATATGGCGGATGAGCAGTTCTTC. Encoded protein: CASSQDMADEQFF. The V and J genes are TRBV3-1 (or the pseudogene TRBV3-2) and TRBJ2-1; no definite D call. The germline gives CDR1 LGHDT, CDR2 YNNKEL (reference sequence). The CDR3 consists of 13 residues. Deletions cut 0 bases from V and 8 bases from J, with 8 bases between.